These 5 T cell receptor beta chains share one sample of origin, sequenced in a study of CD8 T cells in ankylosing spondylitis. TCRdb reprocessed the 5' RACE reads with MiXCR, giving one entry per CDR3 protein. The sample includes approximately 92,000 distinct CDR3 sequences, 8.8% of them seen just once. Input material: blood, either unsorted or a sorted T cell fraction (not recorded which). These receptor sequences come from a male donor with ankylosing spondylitis or in good health (not recorded which).

The V call is TRBV7-8, the J call TRBJ2-7; D gene unclear. V lost 4 bases and J 7 bases, leaving 26 bases between the germline ends. The CDR3 runs 17 residues. Looked up from germline, CDR1 is SGHVS and CDR2 is FQNEAQ. CDR3 in DNA: TGTGCCAGCAGCTCAAGCCTGTCTGAGCGCCGTTCGAGTGAGCAGTACTTC. Residues: CASSSSLSERRSSEQYF.

This clonotype was counted many times. The chain links TRBV30 to TRBJ1-4; D gene ambiguous. Trimming took off 3 bases at V and 8 bases at J, with 22 bases between the two ends. The germline gives CDR1 GTSNPN, CDR2 SVGIG (reference sequence). The CDR3 extends over 16 amino acids. The CDR3 DNA is TGTGCCTGGAGGGCCGGAGGTTTACAGTCACGGGAAAAACTGTTTTTT. As protein: CAWRAGGLQSREKLFF.

This clonotype was seen many times. The chain links TRBV28 to TRBJ1-5; possibly TRBD1 for D (6 bases). This CDR3 is built from 15 residues. Germline assignment: CDR1 MDHEN and CDR2 SYDVKM. Trimming stripped 4 bases from V and 1 base from J, with 11 bases between. The CDR3 nucleotides are TGTGCCAGCAGTTATTCCAGGGGAAGCAATCAGCCCCAGCATTTT. It is translated as CASSYSRGSNQPQHF. The whole variable domain, filled in from reference TRBV28 and TRBJ1-5, reads DVKVTQSSRYLVKRTGEKVFLECVQDMDHENMFWYRQDPGLGLRLIYFSYDVKMKEKGDIPEGYSVSREKKERFSLILESASTNQTSMYLCASSYSRGSNQPQHFGDGTRLSIL.

The table lists this clonotype with many counts. The CDR3 region is CADKDSTYEQYF. The CDR3, as DNA: TGTGCCGACAAGGACAGTACCTACGAGCAGTACTTC. The chain combines TRBV2 with TRBJ2-7; TRBD1 might be the D (6 bases). The CDR3 totals 12 residues. The germline CDR1 and CDR2 sequences are SNHLY and FYNNEI. Trimming shortened V by 11 bases and J by 2 bases, and 13 bases separated the two germline ends. The entire variable domain, with the rest obtained from reference TRBV2 and TRBJ2-7, is as follows: EPEVTQTPSHQVTQMGQEVILRCVPISNHLYFYWYRQILGQKVEFLVSFYNNEISEKSEIFDDQFSVERPDGSNFTLKIRSTKLEDSAMYFCADKDSTYEQYFGPGTRLTVT.

Regarding this clonotype: A single base separates this from a much larger clone, so it may be a read error. This chain joins TRBV6-1 and TRBJ2-1; no firm D call. V was cut by 7 bases and J by 8 bases, with 15 bases left in between. CDR1 and CDR2 from the germline V gene are MNHNS and SASEGT. The CDR3 length is 13 residues. CDR3 bases: TGTGCCAGCATGCACTACGGTTTTGATGAGCAGTTCTTC. Translated: CASMHYGFDEQFF.